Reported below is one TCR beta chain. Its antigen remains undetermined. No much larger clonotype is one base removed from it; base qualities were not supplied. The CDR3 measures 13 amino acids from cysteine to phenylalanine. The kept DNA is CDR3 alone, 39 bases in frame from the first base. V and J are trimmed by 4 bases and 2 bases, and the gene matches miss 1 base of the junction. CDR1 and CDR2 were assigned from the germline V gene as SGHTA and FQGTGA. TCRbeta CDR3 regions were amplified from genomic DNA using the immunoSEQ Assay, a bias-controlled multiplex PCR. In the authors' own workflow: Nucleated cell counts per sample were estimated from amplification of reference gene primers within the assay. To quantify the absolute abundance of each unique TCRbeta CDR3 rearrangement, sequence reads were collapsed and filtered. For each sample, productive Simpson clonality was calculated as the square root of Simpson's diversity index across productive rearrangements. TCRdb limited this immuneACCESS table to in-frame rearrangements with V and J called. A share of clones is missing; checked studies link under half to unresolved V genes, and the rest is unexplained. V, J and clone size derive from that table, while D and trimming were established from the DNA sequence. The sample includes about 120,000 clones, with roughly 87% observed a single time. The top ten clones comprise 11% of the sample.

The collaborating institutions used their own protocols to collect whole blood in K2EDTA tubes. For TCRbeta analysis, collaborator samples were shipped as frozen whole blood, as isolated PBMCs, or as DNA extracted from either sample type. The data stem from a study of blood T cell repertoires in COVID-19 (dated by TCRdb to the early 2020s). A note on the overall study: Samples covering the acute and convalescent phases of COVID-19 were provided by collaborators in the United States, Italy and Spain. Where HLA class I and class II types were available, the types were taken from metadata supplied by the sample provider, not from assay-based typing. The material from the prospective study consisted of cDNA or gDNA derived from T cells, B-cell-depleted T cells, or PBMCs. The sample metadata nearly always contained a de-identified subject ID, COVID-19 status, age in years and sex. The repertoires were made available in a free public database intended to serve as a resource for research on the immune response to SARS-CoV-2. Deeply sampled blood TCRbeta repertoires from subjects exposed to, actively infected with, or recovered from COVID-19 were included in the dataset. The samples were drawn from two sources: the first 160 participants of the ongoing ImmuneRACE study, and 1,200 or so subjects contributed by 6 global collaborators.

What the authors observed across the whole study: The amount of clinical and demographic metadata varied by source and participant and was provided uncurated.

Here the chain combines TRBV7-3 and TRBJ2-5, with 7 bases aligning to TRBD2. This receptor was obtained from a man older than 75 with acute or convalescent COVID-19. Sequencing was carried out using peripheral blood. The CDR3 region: CASSSGLQETQYF. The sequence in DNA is TGTGCCAGCAGCTCGGGACTACAAGAGACCCAGTACTTC. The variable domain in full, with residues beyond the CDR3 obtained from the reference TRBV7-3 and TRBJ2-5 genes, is GAGVSQTPSNKVTEKGKYVELRCDPISGHTALYWYRQSLGQGPEFLIYFQGTGAADDSGLPNDRFFAVRPEGSVSTLKIQRTERGDSAVYLCASSSGLQETQYFGPGTRLLVL.